This TCR beta chain was sequenced for a study of shared clonotypes between healthy human individuals. Overall study findings and caveats: Clonotype sharing levels among donors were expected to vary with sequencing depth.

A word on this clone: Its antigen is as yet unknown.

CD8 cells classed as naive were CD45RO-negative and positively selected for CCR7, excluding terminally differentiated effector memory CD45RA+ cells. The CDR3 has 13 amino acids. Looked up from germline, CDR1 is SGHVS and CDR2 is FQNEAQ. Between the trimmed V and J ends, which lost 1 base and 5 bases, there was a span of 9 bases. TCRdb's copy holds only in-frame clones and misses some; the assay was immunoSEQ multiplex PCR. The top ten hold about 1.8% of the sample, which has 2 million to 2.5 million clones, approximately 94% seen once. The sample comprised naive CD8+ T cells from PBMCs. This TCR derives from a man between 18 and 29 years old in good health. Some clones in this sample may be carry-over from other donors' samples. V and J are TRBV7-8 and TRBJ2-7; TRBD1 might be the D (5 bases). DNA for the CDR3: TGTGCCAGCAGCTTAGGCAGGGTCAACGAGCAGTACTTC. Its translation: CASSLGRVNEQYF.